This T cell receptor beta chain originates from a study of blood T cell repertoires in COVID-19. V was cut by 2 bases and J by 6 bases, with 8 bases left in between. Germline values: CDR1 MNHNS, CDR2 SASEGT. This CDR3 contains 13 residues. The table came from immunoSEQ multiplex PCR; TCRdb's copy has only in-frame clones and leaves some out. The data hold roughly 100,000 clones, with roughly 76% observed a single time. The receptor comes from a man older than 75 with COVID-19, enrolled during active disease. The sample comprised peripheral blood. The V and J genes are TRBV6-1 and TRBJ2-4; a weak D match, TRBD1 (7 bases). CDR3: CASSEQGGNIQYF. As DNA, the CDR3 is TGTGCCAGCAGTGAACAGGGGGGAAACATTCAGTACTTC.